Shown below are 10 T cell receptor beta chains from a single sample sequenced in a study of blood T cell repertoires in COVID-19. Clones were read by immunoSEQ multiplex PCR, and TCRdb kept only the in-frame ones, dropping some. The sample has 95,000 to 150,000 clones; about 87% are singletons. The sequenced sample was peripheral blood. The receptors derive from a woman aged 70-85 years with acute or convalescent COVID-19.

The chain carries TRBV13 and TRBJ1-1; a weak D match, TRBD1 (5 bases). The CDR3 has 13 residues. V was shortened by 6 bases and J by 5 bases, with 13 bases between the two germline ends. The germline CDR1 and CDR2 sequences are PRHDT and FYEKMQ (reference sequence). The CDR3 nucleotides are TGTGCCAGCAGACGAGGGGCGGGAACTGAAGCTTTCTTT. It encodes CASRRGAGTEAFF.

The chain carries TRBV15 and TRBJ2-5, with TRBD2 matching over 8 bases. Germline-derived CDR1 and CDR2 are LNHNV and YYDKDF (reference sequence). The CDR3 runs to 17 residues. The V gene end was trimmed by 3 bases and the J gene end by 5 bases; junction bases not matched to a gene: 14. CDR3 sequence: CATSSPSAGGQGETQYF. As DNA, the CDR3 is TGTGCCACCAGCAGTCCTTCCGCGGGGGGCCAGGGGGAGACCCAGTACTTC. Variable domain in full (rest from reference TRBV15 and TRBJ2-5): DAMVIQNPRYQVTQFGKPVTLSCSQTLNHNVMYWYQQKSSQAPKLLFHYYDKDFNNEADTPDNFQSRRPNTSFCFLDIRSPGLGDTAMYLCATSSPSAGGQGETQYFGPGTRLLVL.

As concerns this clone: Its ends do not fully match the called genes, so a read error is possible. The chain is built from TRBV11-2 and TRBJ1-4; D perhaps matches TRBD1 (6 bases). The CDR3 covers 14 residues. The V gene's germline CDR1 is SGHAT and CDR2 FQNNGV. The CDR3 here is CASNLQGRHEKLFF. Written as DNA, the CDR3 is TGTGCCAGCAACTTACAGGGCCGACATGAAAAACTGTTTTTT.

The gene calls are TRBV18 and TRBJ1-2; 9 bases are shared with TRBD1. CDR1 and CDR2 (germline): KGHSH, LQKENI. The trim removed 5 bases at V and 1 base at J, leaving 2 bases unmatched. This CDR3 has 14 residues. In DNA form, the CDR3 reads TGTGCCAGCTCAGCGGACAGGGGTAACTATGGCTACACCTTC. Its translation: CASSADRGNYGYTF.

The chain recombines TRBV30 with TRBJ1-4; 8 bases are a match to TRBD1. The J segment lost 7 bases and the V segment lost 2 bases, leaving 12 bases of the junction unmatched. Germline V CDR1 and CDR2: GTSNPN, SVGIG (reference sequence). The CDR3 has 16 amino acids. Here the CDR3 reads CAWSRGQGETAEKLFF. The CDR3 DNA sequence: TGTGCCTGGAGTAGAGGACAGGGCGAGACGGCTGAAAAACTGTTTTTT. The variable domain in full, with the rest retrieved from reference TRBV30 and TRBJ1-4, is SQTIHQWPATLVQPVGSPLSLECTVEGTSNPNLYWYRQAAGRGLQLLFYSVGIGQISSEVPQNLSASRPQDRQFILSSKKLLLSDSGFYLCAWSRGQGETAEKLFFGSGTQLSVL.

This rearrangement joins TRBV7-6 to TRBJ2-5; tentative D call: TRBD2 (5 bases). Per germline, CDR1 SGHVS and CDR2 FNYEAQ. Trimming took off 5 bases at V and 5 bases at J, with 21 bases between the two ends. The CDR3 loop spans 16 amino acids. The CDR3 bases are TGTGCCAGCAGCCCCGGAAACACGGTTTGGAGGGAGACCCAGTACTTC. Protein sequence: CASSPGNTVWRETQYF.

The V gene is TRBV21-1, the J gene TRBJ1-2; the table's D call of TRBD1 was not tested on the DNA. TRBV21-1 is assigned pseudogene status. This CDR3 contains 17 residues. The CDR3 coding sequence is TGTGCCAGCAGACCTGGATGGACAGGAAGACTTGACTATGGCTACACCTTC. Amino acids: CASRPGWTGRLDYGYTF.

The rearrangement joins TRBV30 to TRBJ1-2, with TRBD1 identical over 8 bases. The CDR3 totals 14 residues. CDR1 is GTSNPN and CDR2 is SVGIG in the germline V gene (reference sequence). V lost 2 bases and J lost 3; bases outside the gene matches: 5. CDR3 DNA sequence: TGTGCCTGGAGTCCCTCGGACAGGGACTATGGCTACACCTTC. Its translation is CAWSPSDRDYGYTF.

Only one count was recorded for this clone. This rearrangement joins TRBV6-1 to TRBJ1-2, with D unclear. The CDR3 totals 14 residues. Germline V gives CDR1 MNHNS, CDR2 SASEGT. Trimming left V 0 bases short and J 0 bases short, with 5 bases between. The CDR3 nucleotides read TGTGCCAGCAGTGAAGCCCGGGCTAACTATGGCTACACCTTC. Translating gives CASSEARANYGYTF.

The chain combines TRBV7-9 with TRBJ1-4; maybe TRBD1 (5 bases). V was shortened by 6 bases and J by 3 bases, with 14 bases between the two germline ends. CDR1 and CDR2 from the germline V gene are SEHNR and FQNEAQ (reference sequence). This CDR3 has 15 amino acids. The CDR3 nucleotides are TGTGCCAGCAGAGTGGGGGGGTCGTCTAATGAAAAACTGTTTTTT. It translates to CASRVGGSSNEKLFF.